This T cell receptor (beta chain) was recorded in a study of shared clonotypes between healthy human individuals. Study findings and constraints: Clonotype sharing across donors was expected to vary with sequencing depth. It was the non-shared clonotypes that had lower generation probabilities than clonotypes shared by all four donors.

This clone was found once. Its antigen is currently unknown. This CDR3 region has 16 residues. Trimming removed 7 bases at V and 0 bases at J, with 15 bases between. Germline CDR1 and CDR2: MDHEN and SYDVKM. The donor cohort consisted entirely of Caucasian adults residing in Nashville, Tennessee. The assay was immunoSEQ multiplex PCR, and TCRdb's table has in-frame clones only and misses some. The sample holds fewer than 2.5 million clones, roughly 93% seen once. The J gene is TRBJ1-4, the V gene TRBV28; a possible D gene is TRBD1 (6 bases). The material sequenced was naive CD4+ T cells from PBMCs. Subset given: CD45RA+ positively selected. This receptor was identified in a young man in good health. Some clones in this sample may be carry-over from other donors' samples. CDR3 nucleotide sequence: TGTGCCAGCAAACAGGGTACGGTTGCAACTAATGAAAAACTGTTTTTT. Encoded protein: CASKQGTVATNEKLFF.